This T cell receptor (beta chain) was found in a study of blood T cell repertoires in COVID-19. Produced via immunoSEQ multiplex PCR; TCRdb's table is partial and in-frame only. The table lists just over 300,000 clones, 86% of them singletons. This TCR was recovered from a man younger than 45 who had recovered from COVID-19. The source material was PBMCs or T cells enriched from blood (not recorded which).

CDR3 nucleotide sequence: TGCAGCGTTGAAGGAGGCTCTGGAAACACCATATATTTT. The encoded protein is CSVEGGSGNTIYF. The gene calls are TRBV29-1 and TRBJ1-3, with D hard to call. CDR1 and CDR2 (germline): SQVTM, ANQGSEA. The CDR3 totals 13 residues. V was shortened by 1 base and J by 0 bases, with 4 bases between the two germline ends. The full variable domain, completed using reference TRBV29-1 and TRBJ1-3, is SAVISQKPSRDICQRGTSLTIQCQVDSQVTMMFWYRQQPGQSLTLIATANQGSEATYESGFVIDKFPISRPNLTFSTLTVSNMSPEDSSIYLCSVEGGSGNTIYFGEGSWLTVV.